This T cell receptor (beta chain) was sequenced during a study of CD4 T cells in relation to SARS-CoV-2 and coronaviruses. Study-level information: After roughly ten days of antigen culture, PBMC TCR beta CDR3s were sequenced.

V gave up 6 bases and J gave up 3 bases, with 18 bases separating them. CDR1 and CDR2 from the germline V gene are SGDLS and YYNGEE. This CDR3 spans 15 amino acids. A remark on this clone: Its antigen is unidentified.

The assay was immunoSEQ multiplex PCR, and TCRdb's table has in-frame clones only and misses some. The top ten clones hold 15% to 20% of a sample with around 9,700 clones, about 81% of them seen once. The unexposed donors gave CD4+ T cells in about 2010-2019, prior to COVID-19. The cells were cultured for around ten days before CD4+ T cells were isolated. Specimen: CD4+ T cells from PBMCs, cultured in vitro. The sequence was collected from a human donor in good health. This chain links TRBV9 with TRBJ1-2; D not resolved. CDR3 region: CASTPGLSGDYGYTF. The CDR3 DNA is TGTGCCAGCACCCCAGGCTTGTCTGGGGACTATGGCTACACCTTC. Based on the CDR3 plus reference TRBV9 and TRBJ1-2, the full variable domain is DSGVTQTPKHLITATGQRVTLRCSPRSGDLSVYWYQQSLDQGLQFLIQYYNGEERAKGNILERFSAQQFPDLHSELNLSSLELGDSALYFCASTPGLSGDYGYTFGSGTRLTVV.